Listed here are 7 T cell receptor beta chains from one sample, sequenced in a study of blood T cell repertoires in COVID-19. The method was immunoSEQ multiplex PCR; TCRdb's version includes in-frame clones alone and lacks a portion of them. The data contain around 250,000 clones, around 88% of them singletons. The source material was PBMCs or T cells enriched from blood (not recorded which). The receptor source for this set is a woman aged 30 to 39 who had recovered from COVID-19.

The chain has TRBV5-5 and TRBJ1-2, with D tentatively TRBD1 (5 bases). Germline V lookup: CDR1 SGHKS, CDR2 YYEKEE (reference sequence). The CDR3 spans 12 residues. V was pared by 1 base and J by 6 bases, with 7 bases between. CDR3: CASSLTGNGYTF. The CDR3 DNA follows: TGTGCCAGCAGCTTGACAGGAAATGGCTACACCTTC. The full variable domain, with the rest looked up from reference TRBV5-5 and TRBJ1-2, is DAGVTQSPTHLIKTRGQQVTLRCSPISGHKSVSWYQQVLGQGPQFIFQYYEKEERGRGNFPDRFSARQFPNYSSELNVNALLLGDSALYLCASSLTGNGYTFGSGTRLTVV.

The chain uses TRBV28 and TRBJ1-5; D remains ambiguous. V gave up 6 bases and J gave up 5 bases, with 14 bases separating them. Germline assignment: CDR1 MDHEN and CDR2 SYDVKM. The CDR3 consists of 14 residues. CDR3 DNA sequence: TGTGCCAGCAGGGTACTTACTAACCATCAGCCCCAGCATTTT. This codes for CASRVLTNHQPQHF. Full variable domain (rest looked up from reference TRBV28 and TRBJ1-5): DVKVTQSSRYLVKRTGEKVFLECVQDMDHENMFWYRQDPGLGLRLIYFSYDVKMKEKGDIPEGYSVSREKKERFSLILESASTNQTSMYLCASRVLTNHQPQHFGDGTRLSIL.

This rearrangement joins TRBV2 to TRBJ2-1, with D possibly TRBD1 on 6 matching bases. Germline V gene data show CDR1 as SNHLY and CDR2 as FYNNEI. Trimming took off 6 bases at V and 2 bases at J, with 17 bases between the two ends. The CDR3 runs to 16 residues. The chain's CDR3 is CASSRDTRGTYNEQFF. Here the CDR3 DNA reads TGTGCCAGCAGCCGGGACACCCGGGGCACCTACAATGAGCAGTTCTTC. Together with reference TRBV2 and TRBJ2-1, the CDR3 gives the full variable domain: EPEVTQTPSHQVTQMGQEVILRCVPISNHLYFYWYRQILGQKVEFLVSFYNNEISEKSEIFDDQFSVERPDGSNFTLKIRSTKLEDSAMYFCASSRDTRGTYNEQFFGPGTRLTVL.

The chain employs TRBV5-1 and TRBJ1-1, with 9 bases that match TRBD1. V shed 0 bases and J 1 base; nucleotides not matched to a gene: 7. CDR1 and CDR2 (germline): SGHRS, YFSETQ. The CDR3 totals 17 residues. The CDR3 is CASSLEGQGGWNTEAFF. CDR3 sequence (DNA): TGCGCCAGCAGCTTGGAGGGACAGGGTGGATGGAACACTGAAGCTTTCTTT.

Here the CDR3 DNA reads TGTGCCAGCAGCTCTGGACTAGCGGGACAAGAGACCCAGTACTTC. Amino acids: CASSSGLAGQETQYF. The rearrangement joins TRBV7-2 to TRBJ2-5, with 12 nucleotides matching TRBD2. V was pared by 4 bases and J by 2 bases, with 2 bases of the junction left unmatched. The CDR3 totals 15 residues. Germline V gene sequence: CDR1 SGHTA, CDR2 FQGNSA.

The V call is TRBV28, the J call TRBJ2-5; D remains ambiguous. Trimming stripped 7 bases from V and 5 bases from J, with 14 bases between. Germline V gene lookup returns CDR1 MDHEN and CDR2 SYDVKM. The CDR3 sequence is 13 residues long. The chain's CDR3 is CASKIGSFETQYF. The DNA of the CDR3 is TGTGCCAGCAAGATCGGGTCGTTTGAGACCCAGTACTTC.

The gene calls are TRBV4-2 and TRBJ1-4; TRBD1 matches at 11 bases. The trim removed 0 bases at V and 0 bases at J, leaving 6 bases unmatched. CDR3 length: 19 amino acids. Per germline, CDR1 LGHNA and CDR2 YNFKEQ. CDR3 in amino acids: CASSQDPDRGPSTNEKLFF. The CDR3 nucleotides read TGTGCCAGCAGCCAAGACCCGGACAGGGGGCCGTCAACTAATGAAAAACTGTTTTTT.